Below, one TCR beta chain is given with its context. The CDR3 is made up of 13 amino acids. Germline CDR1 reads SQVTM; CDR2 reads ANQGSEA. V shed 4 bases and J shed 0 bases, with 9 bases lying between them. This entry is derived from a study of T cell changes during pregnancy in multiple sclerosis. Method: immunoSEQ multiplex PCR; TCRdb's copy keeps in-frame clones and lacks some. Here the sample spans approximately 100,000 clones, approximately 90% being singletons. The input for sequencing was peripheral blood, taken after pregnancy. This chain uses TRBV29-1 with TRBJ1-2; D gene ambiguous. The TCR originated in a female donor with multiple sclerosis, enrolled in a pregnancy study. As DNA, the CDR3 is TGCAGCGTTGTTTCACAAGCTAACTATGGCTACACCTTC. It translates to CSVVSQANYGYTF.